This T cell receptor (beta chain) was observed in a study of T cell responses to AZD1222 COVID-19 vaccine. Broader study findings: With dominance at 160-218 and 743-854, vaccine-associated CD4 TCRs spanned spike. Reports say nearly half of spike-specific TCRs go after unmutated variant regions.

The length of the CDR3 is 14 residues. V lost 1 base, J lost 5 bases, and 9 bases lay in between. Germline V gives CDR1 SNHLY, CDR2 FYNNEI. As for this clone: Its target is unknown.

The protocol was immunoSEQ multiplex PCR, while the TCRdb copy is restricted to in-frame clones and leaves out a portion. The sample has 40,000 to 55,000 clones; around 90% are singletons. The clonotype was recovered from an adult who received the AZD1222 COVID-19 vaccine. This rearrangement joins TRBV2 to TRBJ2-4; D unresolved. Sequencing used peripheral blood, obtained 28 days after the second AZD1222 dose. The CDR3 DNA sequence: TGTGCCAGCAGTGAAGGAGAGTTCGAAAACATTCAGTACTTC. Translated: CASSEGEFENIQYF.